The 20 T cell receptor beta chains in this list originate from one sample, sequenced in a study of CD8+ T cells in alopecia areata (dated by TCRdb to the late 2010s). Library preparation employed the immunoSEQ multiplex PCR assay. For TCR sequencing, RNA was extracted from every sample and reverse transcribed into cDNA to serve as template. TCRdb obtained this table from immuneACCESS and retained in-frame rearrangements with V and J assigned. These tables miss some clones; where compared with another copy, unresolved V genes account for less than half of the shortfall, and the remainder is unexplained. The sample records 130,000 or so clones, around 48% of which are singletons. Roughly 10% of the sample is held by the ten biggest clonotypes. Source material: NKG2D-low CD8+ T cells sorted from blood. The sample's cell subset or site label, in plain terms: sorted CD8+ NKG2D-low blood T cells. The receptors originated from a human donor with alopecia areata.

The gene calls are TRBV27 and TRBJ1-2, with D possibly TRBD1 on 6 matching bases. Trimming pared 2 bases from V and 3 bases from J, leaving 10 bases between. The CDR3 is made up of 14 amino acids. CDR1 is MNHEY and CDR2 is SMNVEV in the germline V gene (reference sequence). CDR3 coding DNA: TGTGCCAGCAGTTTACGACAGGAACACTATGGCTACACCTTC. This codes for CASSLRQEHYGYTF.

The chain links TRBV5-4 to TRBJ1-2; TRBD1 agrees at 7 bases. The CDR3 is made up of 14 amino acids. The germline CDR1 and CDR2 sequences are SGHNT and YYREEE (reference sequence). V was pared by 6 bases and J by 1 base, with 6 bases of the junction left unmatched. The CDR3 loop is CASNSRGDNYGYTF. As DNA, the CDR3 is TGTGCCAGCAACTCCAGGGGGGATAACTATGGCTACACCTTC.

The chain's CDR3 is CASSTGTHEQYF. In DNA form, the CDR3 reads TGTGCCAGCAGCACCGGGACTCACGAGCAGTACTTC. The gene calls are TRBV7-9 and TRBJ2-7, with a possible D match to TRBD2 (6 bases). This CDR3 region has 12 residues. CDR1 is SEHNR and CDR2 is FQNEAQ in the germline V gene (reference sequence). The V end was cut by 5 bases, the J end by 5 bases, with 10 bases between.

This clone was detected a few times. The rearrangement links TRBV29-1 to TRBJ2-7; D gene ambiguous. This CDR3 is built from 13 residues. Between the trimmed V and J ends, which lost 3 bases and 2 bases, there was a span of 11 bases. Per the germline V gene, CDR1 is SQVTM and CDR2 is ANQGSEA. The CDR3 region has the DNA TGCAGCGTTGAGACTGAGGTGCCCTACGAGCAGTACTTC. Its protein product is CSVETEVPYEQYF.

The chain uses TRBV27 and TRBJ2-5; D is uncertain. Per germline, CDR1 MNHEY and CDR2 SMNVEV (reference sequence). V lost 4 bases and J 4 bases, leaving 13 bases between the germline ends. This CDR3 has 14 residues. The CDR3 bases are TGTGCCAGCAGTTACGGGCGTATTGGAGAGACCCAGTACTTC. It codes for CASSYGRIGETQYF.

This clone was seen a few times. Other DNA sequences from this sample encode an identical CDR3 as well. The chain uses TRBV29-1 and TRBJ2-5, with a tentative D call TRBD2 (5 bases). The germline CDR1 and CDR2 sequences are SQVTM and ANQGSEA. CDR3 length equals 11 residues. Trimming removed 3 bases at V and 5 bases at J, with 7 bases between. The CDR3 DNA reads TGCAGCGTTGAGGGAGAGGAGACCCAGTACTTC. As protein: CSVEGEETQYF.

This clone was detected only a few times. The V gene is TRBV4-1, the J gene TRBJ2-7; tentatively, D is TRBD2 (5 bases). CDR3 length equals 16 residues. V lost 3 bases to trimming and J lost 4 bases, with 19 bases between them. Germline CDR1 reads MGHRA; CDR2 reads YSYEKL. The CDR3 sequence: CASSQASPAEGYEQYF. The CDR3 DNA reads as TGCGCCAGCAGCCAGGCCTCCCCGGCAGAGGGTTACGAGCAGTACTTC.

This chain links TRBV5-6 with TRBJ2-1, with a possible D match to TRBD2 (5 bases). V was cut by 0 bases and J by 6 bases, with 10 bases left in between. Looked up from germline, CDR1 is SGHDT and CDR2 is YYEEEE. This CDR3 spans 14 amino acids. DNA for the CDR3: TGTGCCAGCAGCTTGGTTTCCGGGATCAATGAGCAGTTCTTC. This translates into CASSLVSGINEQFF.

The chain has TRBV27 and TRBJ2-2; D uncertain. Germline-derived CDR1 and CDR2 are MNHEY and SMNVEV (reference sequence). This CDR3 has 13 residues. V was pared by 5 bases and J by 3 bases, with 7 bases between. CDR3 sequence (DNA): TGTGCCAGCAGTATCCGGGACACCGGGGAGCTGTTTTTT. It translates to CASSIRDTGELFF.

In DNA form, the CDR3 reads TGTGCCTGGAGTACCGGCACTAGCGCCCAAGAGACCCAGTACTTC. Protein product: CAWSTGTSAQETQYF. This sequence joins TRBV30 and TRBJ2-5; the match to TRBD2 covers 7 bases. V gave up 2 bases and J gave up 1 base; unmatched junction bases: 7. This CDR3 is built from 15 residues. Germline V lookup: CDR1 GTSNPN, CDR2 SVGIG (reference sequence).

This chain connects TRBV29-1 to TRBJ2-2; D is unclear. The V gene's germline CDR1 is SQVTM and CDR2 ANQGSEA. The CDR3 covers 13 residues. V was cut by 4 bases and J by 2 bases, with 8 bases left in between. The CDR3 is CSVVTVNTGELFF. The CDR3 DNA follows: TGCAGCGTTGTAACAGTCAACACCGGGGAGCTGTTTTTT.

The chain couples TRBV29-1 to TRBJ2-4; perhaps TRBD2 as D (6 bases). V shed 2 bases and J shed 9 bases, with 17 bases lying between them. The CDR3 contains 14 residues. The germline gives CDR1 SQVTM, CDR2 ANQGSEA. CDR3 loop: CSVEYTQLGGIQYF. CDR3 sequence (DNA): TGCAGCGTTGAATACACCCAGCTCGGGGGCATTCAGTACTTC.

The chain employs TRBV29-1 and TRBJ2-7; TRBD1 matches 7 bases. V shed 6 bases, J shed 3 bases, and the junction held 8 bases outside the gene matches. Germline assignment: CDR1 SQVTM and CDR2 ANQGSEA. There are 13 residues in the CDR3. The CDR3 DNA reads TGCAGCGTCCTTGGGACAGACGGCTACGAGCAGTACTTC. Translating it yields CSVLGTDGYEQYF.

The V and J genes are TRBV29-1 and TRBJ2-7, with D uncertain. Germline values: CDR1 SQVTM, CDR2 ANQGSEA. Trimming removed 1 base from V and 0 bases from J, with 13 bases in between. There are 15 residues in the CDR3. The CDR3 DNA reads TGCAGCGTTGAAGGTTCCAGGCGGACCTCCTACGAGCAGTACTTC. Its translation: CSVEGSRRTSYEQYF.

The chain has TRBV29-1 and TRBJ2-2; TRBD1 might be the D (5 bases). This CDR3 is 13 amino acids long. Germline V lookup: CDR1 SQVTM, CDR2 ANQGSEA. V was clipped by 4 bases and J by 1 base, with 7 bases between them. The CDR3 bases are TGCAGCGTTGGGGGCAGGAACACCGGGGAGCTGTTTTTT. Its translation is CSVGGRNTGELFF.

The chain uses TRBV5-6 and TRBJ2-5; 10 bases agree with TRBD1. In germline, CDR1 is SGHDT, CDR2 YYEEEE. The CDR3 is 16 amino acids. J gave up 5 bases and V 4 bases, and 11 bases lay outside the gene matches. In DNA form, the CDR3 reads TGTGCCAGCAGCACCCCTGACAGGGGGCAGTTGGAGACCCAGTACTTC. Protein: CASSTPDRGQLETQYF.

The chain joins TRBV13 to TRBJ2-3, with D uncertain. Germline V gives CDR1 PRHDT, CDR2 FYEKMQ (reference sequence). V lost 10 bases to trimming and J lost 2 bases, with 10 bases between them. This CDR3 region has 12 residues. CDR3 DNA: TGTGCCACGGCGGAGCTCACAGATACGCAGTATTTT. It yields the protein CATAELTDTQYF.

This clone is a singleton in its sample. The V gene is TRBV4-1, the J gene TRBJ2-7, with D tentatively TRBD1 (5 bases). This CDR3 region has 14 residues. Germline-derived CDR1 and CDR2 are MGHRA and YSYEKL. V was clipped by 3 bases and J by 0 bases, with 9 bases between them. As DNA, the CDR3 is TGCGCCAGCAGCCAGAAGACAGCCTCCTACGAGCAGTACTTC. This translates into CASSQKTASYEQYF.

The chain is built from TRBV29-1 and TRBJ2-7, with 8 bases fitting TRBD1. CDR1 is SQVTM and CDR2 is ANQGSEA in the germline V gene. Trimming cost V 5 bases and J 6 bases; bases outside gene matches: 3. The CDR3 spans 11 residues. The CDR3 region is CSVSTGGEQYF. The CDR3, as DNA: TGCAGCGTTTCTACAGGGGGCGAGCAGTACTTC.

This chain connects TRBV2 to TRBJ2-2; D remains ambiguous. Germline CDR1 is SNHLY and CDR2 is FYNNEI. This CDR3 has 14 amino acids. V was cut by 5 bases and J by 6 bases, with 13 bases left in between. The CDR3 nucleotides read TGTGCCAGCAGTTCTACTTCAAGGGCCGGGGAGCTGTTTTTT. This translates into CASSSTSRAGELFF.